These T cell receptor beta chains were read from a single sample in a study of identical twins. TCRdb re-called the 5' RACE reads through MiXCR, storing one row per CDR3 protein. In the table there are 550,000 to 800,000 distinct CDR3 sequences, about 7.6% of which are singletons. These data were likewise used in another study, on yellow fever vaccine responses in identical twins.

The sequenced sample consisted of PBMCs. Receptors originate from a woman aged 18-29 years in good health. CDR3s include the opening cysteine and the closing phenylalanine or tryptophan. The D gene is left open where the match is weak. The size entry is marked missing in some rows and otherwise reads once, few, many or a size class.

>TRBJ1-1|few|TRBV7-8|.
CASSFRGLANTEAFF
TGTGCCAGCAGCTTCAGGGGACTTGCGAACACTGAAGCTTTCTTT
>TRBJ2-3|few|TRBV29-1|TRBD2
CSVDGTSGSTDTQYF
TGCAGCGTTGACGGGACTAGCGGGAGCACAGATACGCAGTATTTT
>TRBJ1-3|.|TRBV12-3/TRBV12-4|.
CASSFQATISGNTIYF
TGTGCCAGCAGTTTCCAAGCCACCATCTCTGGAAACACCATATATTTT
>TRBJ2-1|.|TRBV12-3/TRBV12-4|TRBD1
CASSLGGTGGREQFF
TGTGCCAGCAGTTTAGGTGGGACAGGCGGGCGGGAACAGTTCTTC
>TRBJ1-5|.|TRBV10-2|.
CASSDTGRNQPQHF
TGCGCCAGCAGTGATACAGGGCGGAATCAGCCCCAGCATTTT
>TRBJ2-7|.|TRBV5-5|TRBD1
CASSLDRNYYEQYF
TGTGCCAGCAGCCTGGACAGGAACTACTACGAGCAGTACTTC
>TRBJ2-5|.|TRBV2|TRBD2
CASSERLAGDNQETQYF
TGTGCCAGCAGCGAGAGGCTAGCGGGAGACAATCAAGAGACCCAGTACTTC
>TRBJ2-5|.|TRBV12-3/TRBV12-4|.
CASSFTGLQETQYF
TGTGCCAGCAGTTTCACGGGGCTCCAAGAGACCCAGTACTTC
>TRBJ2-1|few|TRBV29-1|.
CSVGLLSGFSYNEQFF
TGCAGCGTTGGCCTCCTGTCCGGATTCTCCTACAATGAGCAGTTCTTC
>TRBJ2-1|many|TRBV2|TRBD2
CASRPGLAGNEQFF
TGTGCCAGCAGACCCGGACTAGCGGGAAATGAGCAGTTCTTC
>TRBJ1-1|.|TRBV10-3|.
CALRGVNTEAFF
TGTGCCCTGAGAGGGGTGAACACTGAAGCTTTCTTT
>TRBJ2-3|few|TRBV6-1|TRBD1
CASSTQGQVATDTQYF
TGTGCCAGCAGCACGCAGGGACAGGTGGCCACAGATACGCAGTATTTT
>TRBJ2-5|.|TRBV15|.
CATSRDRVAQETQYF
TGTGCCACCAGCAGAGATCGGGTAGCACAAGAGACCCAGTACTTC
>TRBJ2-2|few|TRBV27|TRBD1
CAQAPQGANTGELFF
TGTGCCCAGGCCCCACAGGGGGCGAACACCGGGGAGCTGTTTTTT
>TRBJ2-3|.|TRBV20-1|TRBD2
CSAPSFWREGPDTQYF
TGCAGTGCCCCGAGTTTTTGGCGGGAGGGCCCAGATACGCAGTATTTT
>TRBJ2-1|.|TRBV27|TRBD1
CASSLLAGTGGNEQFF
TGTGCCAGCAGTTTATTGGCCGGGACAGGGGGCAATGAGCAGTTCTTC
>TRBJ1-5|.|TRBV19|.
CASSSGHHGDQPQHF
TGTGCCAGTAGTTCGGGACACCACGGGGATCAGCCCCAGCATTTT
>TRBJ1-1|many|TRBV7-2|TRBD1
CASSNSGQGNTEAFF
TGTGCCAGCAGCAATTCAGGACAGGGTAACACTGAAGCTTTCTTT
>TRBJ2-2|many|TRBV12-3/TRBV12-4|.
CASSRLAGELFF
TGTGCCAGCAGCCGACTAGCCGGGGAGCTGTTTTTT
>TRBJ1-2|many|TRBV20-1|.
CSAQQGIYGYTF
TGCAGTGCCCAACAGGGAATCTATGGCTACACCTTC
>TRBJ2-3|few|TRBV27|.
CASSLLEPDTQYF
TGTGCCAGCAGTTTACTGGAACCAGATACGCAGTATTTT
>TRBJ2-1|.|TRBV29-1|.
CSVDPRNEQFF
TGCAGCGTTGACCCCAGGAATGAGCAGTTCTTC
>TRBJ1-5|many|TRBV5-1|TRBD1
CASSSGTGEVQPQHF
TGCGCCAGCAGTTCCGGGACAGGGGAGGTTCAGCCCCAGCATTTT
>TRBJ2-5|many|TRBV29-1|.
CSGTGTGDQYF
TGCAGCGGCACAGGCACGGGTGACCAGTACTTC
>TRBJ2-1|.|TRBV20-1|.
CSARGLRTTYNEQFF
TGCAGTGCTAGGGGACTTAGGACAACATACAATGAGCAGTTCTTC
>TRBJ2-2|many|TRBV6-2/TRBV6-3|.
CASSPEAGELFF
TGTGCCAGCAGCCCTGAGGCCGGGGAGCTGTTTTTT
>TRBJ2-7|many|TRBV7-9|.
CASSLLGIYEQYF
TGTGCCAGCAGCTTATTAGGGATCTACGAGCAGTACTTC
>TRBJ2-5|.|TRBV11-3|TRBD1
CASRGRGYQETQYF
TGTGCCAGCAGGGGCAGGGGGTACCAAGAGACCCAGTACTTC
>TRBJ1-1|few|TRBV2|.
CASLKNTEAFF
TGTGCCAGCTTGAAAAACACTGAAGCTTTCTTT
>TRBJ2-7|.|TRBV21-1|.
CASSNPAGTAPSYEQYF
TGTGCCAGCAGCAACCCCGCCGGGACTGCACCCTCCTACGAGCAGTACTTC
>TRBJ1-1|few|TRBV9|.
CASSVSAGSLFEAFF
TGTGCCAGCAGCGTGTCCGCCGGGAGCCTTTTCGAGGCTTTCTTT
>TRBJ1-3|many|TRBV7-6|.
CASSLDETMAGNTIYF
TGTGCCAGCAGCTTAGATGAGACCATGGCTGGAAACACCATATATTTT
>TRBJ2-7|few|TRBV24-1|TRBD1
CATSDLGLTTGTASYEQYF
TGTGCCACCAGTGACTTAGGCTTAACAACCGGGACAGCCTCCTACGAGCAGTACTTC
>TRBJ2-1|many|TRBV24-1|.
CATSDMERAGLQFF
TGTGCCACCAGTGATATGGAGAGGGCGGGGCTGCAGTTCTTC
>TRBJ1-1|.|TRBV6-1|TRBD1
CASSLTGGSAEAFF
TGTGCCAGCAGCCTTACAGGGGGCTCGGCTGAAGCTTTCTTT
>TRBJ1-2|few|TRBV13|.
CASSFWGASYGYTF
TGTGCCAGCAGCTTTTGGGGGGCGAGTTATGGCTACACCTTC
>TRBJ2-7|few|TRBV28|TRBD2
CASSQGTSYEQYF
TGTGCCAGCAGCCAGGGGACTAGCTACGAGCAGTACTTC
>TRBJ2-7|many|TRBV7-9|TRBD1
CASSLAGQISYEQYF
TGTGCCAGCAGCTTAGCGGGACAGATCTCCTACGAGCAGTACTTC
>TRBJ2-5|.|TRBV7-8|.
CASSPRSSETQYF
TGTGCCAGCAGTCCTCGGAGTTCCGAGACCCAGTACTTC
>TRBJ2-7|few|TRBV27|TRBD2
CASSLSALAGPSSYEQYF
TGTGCCAGCAGTTTATCGGCACTAGCGGGCCCAAGCTCCTACGAGCAGTACTTC
>TRBJ2-1|many|TRBV12-3/TRBV12-4|.
CASSSVSVSSYNEQFF
TGTGCCAGCAGTTCCGTTAGCGTTAGCTCCTACAATGAGCAGTTCTTC
>TRBJ2-1|.|TRBV29-1|TRBD2
CSVHKASGSYNEQFF
TGCAGCGTTCATAAGGCTAGCGGGTCCTACAATGAGCAGTTCTTC
>TRBJ2-7|few|TRBV20-1|TRBD2
CSAPRQAGGGEQYF
TGCAGTGCCCCGAGGCAAGCGGGAGGGGGCGAGCAGTACTTC
>TRBJ2-1|many|TRBV5-5|TRBD1
CASNLGGTGGYEQFF
TGTGCCAGCAACTTGGGCGGGACAGGGGGATATGAGCAGTTCTTC
>TRBJ2-1|few|TRBV20-1|TRBD2
CSARGGEGSYNEQFF
TGCAGTGCTAGAGGGGGGGAGGGTTCCTACAATGAGCAGTTCTTC
>TRBJ2-5|few|TRBV12-3/TRBV12-4|.
CASIGAKETQYF
TGTGCCAGTATAGGGGCCAAAGAGACCCAGTACTTC
>TRBJ1-3|.|TRBV12-3/TRBV12-4|.
CASTSTVSGNTIYF
TGTGCCAGCACCTCGACGGTTTCTGGAAACACCATATATTTT
>TRBJ1-2|.|TRBV3-1|.
CASSRLGTTNYGYTF
TGTGCCAGCAGCCGGCTGGGGACCACTAACTATGGCTACACCTTC
>TRBJ2-1|.|TRBV20-1|TRBD1
CSANQIQGVVYNEQFF
TGCAGTGCTAACCAAATACAGGGGGTCGTCTACAATGAGCAGTTCTTC
>TRBJ2-1|few|TRBV7-8|.
CASSLRPVSYNEQFF
TGTGCCAGCAGCCTCCGACCGGTTTCCTACAATGAGCAGTTCTTC
>TRBJ1-4|few|TRBV15|.
CATRDRPIKEKLFF
TGTGCCACCAGGGACCGCCCCATTAAAGAAAAACTGTTTTTT
>TRBJ1-4|many|TRBV12-3/TRBV12-4|.
CASSLSGTGMRNEKLFF
TGTGCCAGCAGTTTAAGTGGGACGGGAATGAGGAATGAAAAACTGTTTTTT
>TRBJ1-1|many|TRBV10-3|.
CAISDLRGLAEAFF
TGTGCCATCAGTGATTTAAGGGGGTTAGCCGAAGCTTTCTTT
>TRBJ1-5|many|TRBV12-3/TRBV12-4|.
CASSKQPYSNQPQHF
TGTGCCAGCAGTAAACAGCCATATAGCAATCAGCCCCAGCATTTT
>TRBJ1-3|few|TRBV6-1|.
CASSEWRSGNTIYF
TGTGCCAGCAGTGAGTGGAGGTCTGGAAACACCATATATTTT
>TRBJ2-3|many|TRBV5-1|.
CASSLADISSTDTQYF
TGCGCCAGCAGCTTGGCTGACATCTCTAGCACAGATACGCAGTATTTT
>TRBJ2-3|few|TRBV15|.
CATSTGRGGTDTQYF
TGTGCCACCAGCACCGGGCGGGGTGGGACAGATACGCAGTATTTT
>TRBJ1-1|many|TRBV5-5|TRBD1
CASSPGQSNTEAFF
TGTGCCAGCAGCCCGGGACAGTCGAACACTGAAGCTTTCTTT
>TRBJ2-5|few|TRBV20-1|.
CSASFASETQYF
TGCAGTGCTAGCTTTGCCAGCGAGACCCAGTACTTC
>TRBJ2-7|many|TRBV7-9|TRBD1
CASSLAAGTGSSEQYF
TGTGCCAGCAGCTTAGCCGCCGGGACAGGGAGTAGTGAGCAGTACTTC